This entry lists 12 T cell receptor beta chains sequenced from one sample in a study of CD8+ T cells in alopecia areata. Reverse transcription of extracted RNA yielded cDNA, which provided the sequencing template. TCRdb's copy holds only in-frame clones and misses some; the assay was immunoSEQ multiplex PCR. The repertoire holds around 140,000 clones, with around 87% as singletons. The specimen was CD8+ T cells sorted from blood, collected at week 0. These receptors originate from a human donor with alopecia areata.

This clone was found a few times. This chain links TRBV16 with TRBJ2-1; TRBD2 is a possible D gene (6 bases). This CDR3 is built from 16 residues. In germline, CDR1 is KGHSY, CDR2 FQNENV. The V gene lost 4 bases and the J gene lost 4 bases, with 17 bases spanning the gap. CDR3 coding DNA: TGTGCCAGCAGCCCCGGGGGTAGCGGTATTTACAATGAGCAGTTCTTC. Its protein product is CASSPGGSGIYNEQFF.

This sequence joins TRBV14 and TRBJ2-7; tentative D call: TRBD2 (5 bases). The CDR3 consists of 15 residues. The V end was cut by 0 bases, the J end by 2 bases, with 11 bases between. Germline CDR1 and CDR2: SGHDN and FVKESK. In nucleotides, the CDR3 is TGTGCCAGCAGCCAAGAGGGAGCACTGGCCTACGAGCAGTACTTC. Translation: CASSQEGALAYEQYF.

As to this clone: At the DNA level, this CDR3 is encoded by other sequences in the same sample as well. The gene calls are TRBV2 and TRBJ2-1, with D possibly TRBD2 on 5 matching bases. CDR1 is SNHLY, CDR2 FYNNEI, per germline. The CDR3 is 15 residues long. Trimming removed 6 bases from V and 4 bases from J, with 16 bases in between. The CDR3 reads CASRAGVGLYNEQFF. The CDR3 nucleotides read TGTGCCAGCAGAGCTGGGGTCGGACTTTACAATGAGCAGTTCTTC.

This clone was detected once. The chain links TRBV13 to TRBJ2-1, with 9 bases matching TRBD1. Unmatched junction bases numbered 9, after V lost 4 bases and J lost 2 bases. Germline values: CDR1 PRHDT, CDR2 FYEKMQ (reference sequence). The CDR3 length is 17 residues. The CDR3 sequence is CASSYDPGQGPYNEQFF. Here the CDR3 DNA reads TGTGCCAGCAGCTACGACCCGGGACAGGGACCCTACAATGAGCAGTTCTTC. Full variable domain (missing parts from reference TRBV13 and TRBJ2-1): AAGVIQSPRHLIKEKRETATLKCYPIPRHDTVYWYQQGPGQDPQFLISFYEKMQSDKGSIPDRFSAQQFSDYHSELNMSSLELGDSALYFCASSYDPGQGPYNEQFFGPGTRLTVL.

V is TRBV6-5 and J is TRBJ2-2, with D possibly being TRBD2 (5 bases). Germline-derived CDR1 and CDR2 are MNHEY and SVGAGI. Trimming removed 6 bases at V and 7 bases at J, with 6 bases between. The CDR3 consists of 11 residues. The CDR3 DNA reads TGTGCCAGCAGGAGCGGCGGGGAGCTGTTTTTT. This gives the protein CASRSGGELFF.

This chain connects TRBV5-1 to TRBJ2-7; perhaps TRBD1 as D (6 bases). Germline CDR1 and CDR2: SGHRS and YFSETQ. Trimming stripped 2 bases from V and 2 bases from J, with 23 bases between. This CDR3 contains 18 residues. The CDR3 sequence: CASSFSLSMDRATYEQYF. CDR3 coding DNA: TGCGCCAGCAGCTTCTCCCTCAGCATGGACAGAGCGACCTACGAGCAGTACTTC.

This chain connects TRBV2 to TRBJ1-1; 10 nucleotides match TRBD1. The V gene's germline CDR1 is SNHLY and CDR2 FYNNEI. This CDR3 spans 17 amino acids. The V and J ends lost 6 bases and 0 bases, in that order; junction bases with no gene match: 10. CDR3 sequence reads: CASSLTGGLPVNTEAFF. DNA of the CDR3: TGTGCCAGCAGCTTGACAGGGGGCTTGCCAGTGAACACTGAAGCTTTCTTT.

The rearrangement uses TRBV19 and TRBJ2-7, with D possibly TRBD1 on 6 matching bases. Trimming shortened V by 7 bases and J by 3 bases, and 19 bases separated the two germline ends. Germline CDR1 and CDR2: LNHDA and SQIVND (reference sequence). This CDR3 has 15 residues. CDR3 in amino acids: CASNPTPDSFYEQYF. The CDR3 nucleotides read TGTGCCAGTAACCCTACGCCGGACAGTTTCTACGAGCAGTACTTC.

V and J are TRBV5-1 and TRBJ2-3; perhaps TRBD2 as D (6 bases). Germline V CDR1 and CDR2: SGHRS, YFSETQ. V was cut by 4 bases and J by 0 bases, with 12 bases left in between. The CDR3 has 15 residues. The CDR3 coding sequence is TGCGCCAGCAGCCCTGGGACTTCTAGCACAGATACGCAGTATTTT. Translated, it gives CASSPGTSSTDTQYF.

The rearrangement links TRBV7-6 to TRBJ1-2; maybe TRBD1 (6 bases). CDR3 length equals 12 residues. V was trimmed by 5 bases and J by 8 bases, leaving 12 bases between them. Germline CDR1 SGHVS, CDR2 FNYEAQ. In DNA, the CDR3 is TGTGCCAGCAGCCTGGGGGGCCTGGGCTACACCTTC. Translated: CASSLGGLGYTF.

The V call is TRBV4-1, the J call TRBJ2-1; TRBD2 agrees at 13 bases. Germline V gene sequence: CDR1 MGHRA, CDR2 YSYEKL. The trim removed 0 bases at V and 2 bases at J, leaving 1 base unmatched. The CDR3 sequence is 17 residues long. The CDR3 reads CASSQDGLAGAYNEQFF. CDR3 coding DNA: TGCGCCAGCAGCCAAGATGGACTAGCGGGAGCCTACAATGAGCAGTTCTTC.

The chain uses TRBV9 and TRBJ2-7; maybe TRBD2 (7 bases). In germline, CDR1 is SGDLS, CDR2 YYNGEE. V lost 4 bases and J 5 bases, leaving 22 bases between the germline ends. This CDR3 contains 16 residues. CDR3 region: CASSPEGRGPVNEQYF. The CDR3 nucleotides are TGTGCCAGCAGCCCCGAGGGGCGGGGGCCGGTAAACGAGCAGTACTTC.